These 22 T cell receptor beta chains were all obtained from the same sample, sequenced in a study of blood T cell repertoires in COVID-19. Measured with immunoSEQ multiplex PCR; TCRdb has only the in-frame clones, and not every one. The sample has fewer than 250,000 clones; around nine tenths are singletons. The sequencing sample was made of PBMCs or T cells enriched from blood (not recorded which). These receptor sequences come from a man aged 30 to 39 in a cohort exposed to, infected with or recovered from COVID-19 (not recorded which).

The rearrangement joins TRBV28 to TRBJ2-2; a possible D gene is TRBD2 (5 bases). Germline V gene sequence: CDR1 MDHEN, CDR2 SYDVKM. Between the trimmed V and J ends, which lost 11 bases and 1 base, there was a span of 11 bases. This CDR3 region has 13 residues. The CDR3 nucleotides are TGTGCCGGGATGGGAGTGAACACCGGGGAGCTGTTTTTT. It yields the protein CAGMGVNTGELFF.

CDR3 coding DNA: TGTGCCAGCAGCCGGACAGACGCAAATAGCAATCAGCCCCAGCATTTT. Translation: CASSRTDANSNQPQHF. The chain is built from TRBV5-6 and TRBJ1-5, with D possibly TRBD1 on 6 matching bases. Germline values: CDR1 SGHDT, CDR2 YYEEEE. This CDR3 has 16 residues. Trimming pared 4 bases from V and 0 bases from J, leaving 14 bases between. Full variable domain (rest looked up from reference TRBV5-6 and TRBJ1-5): DAGVTQSPTHLIKTRGQQVTLRCSPKSGHDTVSWYQQALGQGPQFIFQYYEEEERQRGNFPDRFSGHQFPNYSSELNVNALLLGDSALYLCASSRTDANSNQPQHFGDGTRLSIL.

The J gene is TRBJ2-7, the V gene TRBV5-1, with 11 bases that match TRBD2. CDR1 is SGHRS and CDR2 is YFSETQ in the germline V gene. V shed 3 bases and J 3 bases; nucleotides not matched to a gene: 5. The CDR3 length is 15 residues. The CDR3 DNA is TGCGCCAGCAGCTATCCGACTAGCGGGATCTACGAGCAGTACTTC. Protein sequence: CASSYPTSGIYEQYF. Full variable domain (missing parts from reference TRBV5-1 and TRBJ2-7): KAGVTQTPRYLIKTRGQQVTLSCSPISGHRSVSWYQQTPGQGLQFLFEYFSETQRNKGNFPGRFSGRQFSNSRSEMNVSTLELGDSALYLCASSYPTSGIYEQYFGPGTRLTVT.

V and J are TRBV28 and TRBJ2-3, with 10 bases aligning to TRBD2. The V gene's germline CDR1 is MDHEN and CDR2 SYDVKM. Trimming took 2 bases from V and 4 from J; bases not matched to a gene: 0. CDR3 length equals 14 residues. The CDR3 coding sequence is TGTGCCAGCAGTTTAAGCGGGAGGGCAGATACGCAGTATTTT. Translated: CASSLSGRADTQYF.

This clone showed up just a few times. The V call is TRBV27, the J call TRBJ1-1, with a weak D call TRBD1 (5 bases). V was trimmed by 6 bases and J by 3 bases, leaving 14 bases between them. Germline V gene sequence: CDR1 MNHEY, CDR2 SMNVEV (reference sequence). The CDR3 covers 14 residues. The CDR3 coding sequence is TGTGCCAGCAGCCCAGGAGGGGCGTACACTGAAGCTTTCTTT. Its protein product is CASSPGGAYTEAFF.

The rearrangement links TRBV6-5 to TRBJ1-1, with D unclear. The ends were cut back, 7 bases at V and 5 bases at J, with 17 bases in the middle. CDR1 and CDR2 (germline): MNHEY, SVGAGI. The CDR3 extends over 14 amino acids. Here the CDR3 reads CASNGKVRETEAFF. CDR3 coding DNA: TGTGCCAGCAACGGGAAGGTTCGGGAAACTGAAGCTTTCTTT.

The rearrangement uses TRBV19 and TRBJ2-7; 8 bases line up with TRBD2. Germline values: CDR1 LNHDA, CDR2 SQIVND (reference sequence). The CDR3 length is 13 residues. J was trimmed by 4 bases and V by 6 bases; bases with no gene match: 5. The CDR3 reads CASRLAERYEQYF. In DNA form, the CDR3 reads TGTGCCAGTAGACTAGCGGAGCGATACGAGCAGTACTTC.

This sequence joins TRBV24-1 and TRBJ2-1; 7 bases match TRBD2. The V gene end was trimmed by 1 base and the J gene end by 5 bases; junction bases not matched to a gene: 7. CDR3 length equals 16 residues. CDR1 and CDR2 (germline): KGHDR, SFDVKD. CDR3 sequence reads: CATSDLGAGPDNEQFF. For the CDR3, the DNA is TGTGCCACCAGTGATTTAGGAGCGGGACCCGACAATGAGCAGTTCTTC.

The chain uses TRBV5-4 and TRBJ2-7; 9 bases map to TRBD2. CDR3 size: 14 residues. The germline CDR1 and CDR2 sequences are SGHNT and YYREEE (reference sequence). Trimming took 0 bases from V and 4 from J; bases not matched to a gene: 2. The CDR3 region has the DNA TGTGCCAGCAGCTTGGCGACTAGCGGATACGAGCAGTACTTC. Translating gives CASSLATSGYEQYF.

The rearrangement uses TRBV7-8 and TRBJ2-5; 8 positions match TRBD2. This CDR3 spans 17 amino acids. Germline V lookup: CDR1 SGHVS, CDR2 FQNEAQ. J lost 3 bases, V lost 1 base, and 10 bases had no gene match. The DNA of the CDR3 is TGTGCCAGCAGCTTAGTAATAGGGACTAGTGGGAAAGAGACCCAGTACTTC. This translates into CASSLVIGTSGKETQYF.

V and J are TRBV11-2 and TRBJ2-5; D is possibly TRBD1 (5 bases). The CDR3 is 14 amino acids. Germline V gene data show CDR1 as SGHAT and CDR2 as FQNNGV. The ends were cut back, 3 bases at V and 4 bases at J, with 12 bases in the middle. CDR3: CASSFPRVLETQYF. Here the CDR3 DNA reads TGTGCCAGCAGCTTCCCCAGGGTATTAGAGACCCAGTACTTC.

This rearrangement joins TRBV9 to TRBJ1-1, with D uncertain. Trimming took off 5 bases at V and 0 bases at J, with 5 bases between the two ends. The CDR3 sequence is 12 residues long. The germline V gene has CDR1 SGDLS and CDR2 YYNGEE. The CDR3 protein is CASSPMNTEAFF. CDR3 in DNA: TGTGCCAGCAGTCCCATGAACACTGAAGCTTTCTTT.

This clone appeared once. The CDR3 here is CASSLAGSYEQYF. DNA for the CDR3: TGTGCCAGCAGTCTAGCGGGCTCCTACGAGCAGTACTTC. The J gene is TRBJ2-7, the V gene TRBV28; TRBD2 agrees at 8 bases. Losses at the gene ends were 5 bases for V and 0 bases for J; bases not matched to a gene: 0. The germline CDR1 and CDR2 sequences are MDHEN and SYDVKM. CDR3 length: 13 amino acids.

The rearrangement uses TRBV29-1 and TRBJ1-2; TRBD1 might be the D (5 bases). The CDR3 totals 14 residues. V gave up 0 bases and J gave up 2 bases, with 10 bases separating them. Germline assignment: CDR1 SQVTM and CDR2 ANQGSEA. This CDR3 is CSVEDDSRNYGYTF. CDR3 nucleotides: TGCAGCGTTGAAGACGACAGCCGAAACTATGGCTACACCTTC. The complete variable domain, with remaining parts taken from reference TRBV29-1 and TRBJ1-2, reads SAVISQKPSRDICQRGTSLTIQCQVDSQVTMMFWYRQQPGQSLTLIATANQGSEATYESGFVIDKFPISRPNLTFSTLTVSNMSPEDSSIYLCSVEDDSRNYGYTFGSGTRLTVV.

This clone was seen just once. V is TRBV6-6 and J is TRBJ1-2; tentatively, D is TRBD1 (5 bases). In germline, CDR1 is MNHNY, CDR2 SVGAGI (reference sequence). The CDR3 contains 16 residues. The V end lost 7 bases, the J end lost 8 bases, and 26 bases lay between the germline ends. CDR3 nucleotide sequence: TGTGCCAGCACTTCCCCCCCCGGGGGAGGTTTGGGGGGCTACACCTTC. Its translation: CASTSPPGGGLGGYTF.

This chain joins TRBV7-3 and TRBJ2-6; D perhaps matches TRBD1 (5 bases). Per the germline V gene, CDR1 is SGHTA and CDR2 is FQGTGA. The CDR3 covers 16 residues. Between the trimmed V and J ends, which lost 5 bases and 2 bases, there was a span of 13 bases. The CDR3 DNA sequence: TGTGCCAGCAGCGATCGTAGGGGTACTGGGGCCAACGTCCTGACTTTC. Protein product: CASSDRRGTGANVLTF.

DNA of the CDR3: TGTGCCAGCAGTGACAGCGGGAGCGGGACAGATACGCAGTATTTT. This translates into CASSDSGSGTDTQYF. J is TRBJ2-3 and V is TRBV6-1, with 8 positions matching TRBD2. V trimming: 3 bases; J trimming: 3 bases; junction bases outside the gene matches: 5. Germline CDR1 is MNHNS and CDR2 is SASEGT. The CDR3 is 15 amino acids.

This clone was detected once. The rearrangement uses TRBV6-5 and TRBJ2-4, with a weak D call TRBD1 (5 bases). V lost 0 bases to trimming and J lost 6 bases, with 9 bases between them. Per the germline V gene, CDR1 is MNHEY and CDR2 is SVGAGI. The CDR3 sequence is 14 residues long. This chain's CDR3 is CASSYSTQGNIQYF. CDR3 DNA: TGTGCCAGCAGTTACTCGACTCAGGGAAACATTCAGTACTTC.

The V and J genes are TRBV27 and TRBJ1-1; TRBD1 agrees at 8 bases. J lost 4 bases, V lost 6 bases, and 7 bases had no gene match. CDR1 is MNHEY and CDR2 is SMNVEV in the germline V gene (reference sequence). The CDR3 consists of 14 residues. The CDR3 sequence: CASRTRGRVTEAFF. The CDR3 bases are TGTGCCAGCAGGACCAGGGGGCGCGTCACTGAAGCTTTCTTT.

This chain uses TRBV28 with TRBJ2-7; TRBD1 might be the D (6 bases). The CDR3 length is 13 residues. The V end lost 6 bases, the J end lost 4 bases, and 13 bases lay between the germline ends. Per germline, CDR1 MDHEN and CDR2 SYDVKM. The DNA for the CDR3 is TGTGCCAGCAGCCGACTTACAGGGTACGAGCAGTACTTC. It encodes CASSRLTGYEQYF.

The chain carries TRBV5-6 and TRBJ1-5; D call uncertain. Germline V lookup: CDR1 SGHDT, CDR2 YYEEEE. V lost 4 bases and J 3 bases, leaving 14 bases between the germline ends. This CDR3 is 15 amino acids long. The CDR3 DNA is TGTGCCAGCAGCGGAGGGCGGTCGAACAATCAGCCCCAGCATTTT. Its translation is CASSGGRSNNQPQHF.

This chain uses TRBV15 with TRBJ2-7, with a possible D match to TRBD1 (6 bases). Germline CDR1 reads LNHNV; CDR2 reads YYDKDF (reference sequence). This CDR3 has 14 residues. The V end lost 4 bases, the J end lost 1 base, and 11 bases lay between the germline ends. The CDR3 spells CATSILRGSYEQYF. The CDR3 DNA reads TGTGCCACCAGCATACTGAGGGGGTCCTACGAGCAGTACTTC. The whole variable domain, filled in from reference TRBV15 and TRBJ2-7, reads DAMVIQNPRYQVTQFGKPVTLSCSQTLNHNVMYWYQQKSSQAPKLLFHYYDKDFNNEADTPDNFQSRRPNTSFCFLDIRSPGLGDTAMYLCATSILRGSYEQYFGPGTRLTVT.